The 21 T cell receptor beta chains below all came from one sample that was sequenced in a study of T cell responses to AZD1222 COVID-19 vaccine. Only in-frame clones appear in the TCRdb table, and some are missing; sequencing was by immunoSEQ multiplex PCR. The table has roughly 150,000 clones, approximately 90% seen once. This material consisted of peripheral blood, taken after recovery from COVID-19. The receptor source for this set is an adult who had recovered from COVID-19.

This chain connects TRBV5-1 to TRBJ1-3; D is undetermined. The ends were cut back, 0 bases at V and 4 bases at J, with 11 bases in the middle. The germline gives CDR1 SGHRS, CDR2 YFSETQ. CDR3 length: 15 amino acids. CDR3 nucleotide sequence: TGCGCCAGCAGCTTGGGCCGGGCGCCCGGAAACACCATATATTTT. It is translated as CASSLGRAPGNTIYF.

The chain uses TRBV7-9 and TRBJ1-3, with TRBD1 identical over 8 bases. The CDR3 spans 16 residues. Germline CDR1 is SEHNR and CDR2 is FQNEAQ (reference sequence). The ends lost 4 bases at V and 4 bases at J; junction bases unmatched: 9. The CDR3 DNA sequence: TGTGCCAGCAGCTCCCCCGGACAGGGCGGAGGAAACACCATATATTTT. The encoded protein is CASSSPGQGGGNTIYF. Using reference TRBV7-9 and TRBJ1-3 for the parts outside the CDR3, the full variable domain is DTGVSQNPRHKITKRGQNVTFRCDPISEHNRLYWYRQTLGQGPEFLTYFQNEAQLEKSRLLSDRFSAERPKGSFSTLEIQRTEQGDSAMYLCASSSPGQGGGNTIYFGEGSWLTVV.

The genes are TRBV5-4 and TRBJ2-7; TRBD2 matches at 7 bases. Losses at the gene ends were 1 base for V and 2 bases for J; bases not matched to a gene: 3. This CDR3 has 14 amino acids. The germline CDR1 and CDR2 sequences are SGHNT and YYREEE (reference sequence). The CDR3 loop is CASSLSGGPYEQYF. DNA of the CDR3: TGTGCCAGCAGCTTGTCGGGAGGCCCCTACGAGCAGTACTTC.

The chain links TRBV18 to TRBJ2-1, with D possibly TRBD1 on 5 matching bases. The CDR3 sequence is 13 residues long. Germline CDR1 reads KGHSH; CDR2 reads LQKENI. Trimming cost V 5 bases and J 7 bases, with 12 bases left between them. The CDR3 reads CASSSLTANEQFF. The CDR3 DNA reads TGTGCCAGCTCATCACTGACAGCGAATGAGCAGTTCTTC. Full variable domain (missing parts from reference TRBV18 and TRBJ2-1): NAGVMQNPRHLVRRRGQEARLRCSPMKGHSHVYWYRQLPEEGLKFMVYLQKENIIDESGMPKERFSAEFPKEGPSILRIQQVVRGDSAAYFCASSSLTANEQFFGPGTRLTVL.

The V gene is TRBV18, the J gene TRBJ2-7, with 8 bases matching TRBD1. CDR3 length equals 16 residues. The V and J ends lost 6 bases and 1 base, in that order; junction bases with no gene match: 11. Germline V gene data show CDR1 as KGHSH and CDR2 as LQKENI. The CDR3: CASSRTGIGESYEQYF. The CDR3 DNA reads as TGTGCCAGCTCCCGGACAGGGATCGGTGAATCCTACGAGCAGTACTTC.

This clone has just one count. The J gene is TRBJ2-7, the V gene TRBV7-2; 16 nucleotides match TRBD2. Germline V lookup: CDR1 SGHTA, CDR2 FQGNSA. V lost 1 base to trimming and J lost 6 bases; unmatched junction nucleotides: 6. The CDR3 loop spans 17 amino acids. CDR3 loop: CASSLVGLAGGPIEQYF. The CDR3 DNA reads TGTGCCAGCAGCTTAGTGGGACTAGCGGGGGGGCCAATCGAGCAGTACTTC.

V gene TRBV4-2 combines with J gene TRBJ2-1, with 7 bases identical to TRBD1. The CDR3 runs 16 residues. With V trimmed by 1 base and J by 0 bases, 3 bases remained unmatched. CDR1 and CDR2 from the germline V gene are LGHNA and YNFKEQ. This chain's CDR3 is CASSQGQGSSYNEQFF. The CDR3 DNA is TGTGCCAGCAGCCAAGGACAGGGAAGCTCCTACAATGAGCAGTTCTTC.

The chain recombines TRBV18 with TRBJ2-1, with D possibly matching TRBD2 (6 bases). Looked up from germline, CDR1 is KGHSH and CDR2 is LQKENI. CDR3 size: 17 residues. V lost 0 bases and J lost 0, with 12 bases in between. The DNA for the CDR3 is TGTGCCAGCTCACCACCCCGGGGGTCGCCCTCCTACAATGAGCAGTTCTTC. Its protein product is CASSPPRGSPSYNEQFF.

This rearrangement joins TRBV27 to TRBJ2-7; tentatively, D is TRBD2 (5 bases). Trimming took 8 bases from V and 7 from J, leaving 12 bases between them. Per germline, CDR1 MNHEY and CDR2 SMNVEV (reference sequence). The CDR3 runs to 11 residues. The CDR3 DNA reads TGTGCCAGCCGAAGAGGGCATGAGCAGTACTTC. This gives the protein CASRRGHEQYF.

This rearrangement joins TRBV28 to TRBJ2-7; D is perhaps TRBD2 (6 bases). Per germline, CDR1 MDHEN and CDR2 SYDVKM. CDR3 length equals 14 residues. V was shortened by 6 bases and J by 0 bases, with 12 bases between the two germline ends. CDR3 sequence: CASSLAPSSYEQYF. The CDR3 DNA follows: TGTGCCAGCAGCCTAGCGCCTAGCTCCTACGAGCAGTACTTC.

This clone has a single count. The chain combines TRBV19 with TRBJ1-6; 7 bases are shared with TRBD1. The V gene's germline CDR1 is LNHDA and CDR2 SQIVND (reference sequence). The trim removed 4 bases at V and 8 bases at J, leaving 2 bases unmatched. The CDR3 sequence is 13 residues long. The CDR3 here is CASSRDRYSPLHF. DNA of the CDR3: TGTGCCAGTAGTAGGGACAGATATTCACCCCTCCACTTT.

This clone has just a few counts. The chain combines TRBV28 with TRBJ1-2; 9 bases line up with TRBD1. Trimming at V came to 6 bases and at J to 7 bases, leaving 18 bases not matched to a gene. This CDR3 contains 17 residues. CDR1 is MDHEN, CDR2 SYDVKM, per germline. The CDR3: CASRIVGTGTLGGGYTF. CDR3 bases: TGTGCCAGCAGAATAGTTGGGACAGGGACATTGGGCGGTGGCTACACCTTC.

The rearrangement uses TRBV4-2 and TRBJ1-5, with no clear D. The length of the CDR3 is 16 residues. Germline values: CDR1 LGHNA, CDR2 YNFKEQ. Trimming stripped 0 bases from V and 6 bases from J, with 15 bases between. This CDR3 reads CASSQENAVVGQPQHF. CDR3 DNA sequence: TGTGCCAGCAGCCAAGAAAACGCAGTCGTTGGTCAGCCCCAGCATTTT.

This chain links TRBV2 with TRBJ1-5; D not resolved. Trimming left V 7 bases short and J 7 bases short, with 11 bases between. The CDR3 extends over 12 amino acids. Looked up from germline, CDR1 is SNHLY and CDR2 is FYNNEI. CDR3 sequence reads: CASTGERQPQHF. The CDR3 DNA reads TGTGCCAGCACCGGCGAACGGCAGCCCCAGCATTTT. The full variable domain, in which reference TRBV2 and TRBJ1-5 provide the parts outside the CDR3, is EPEVTQTPSHQVTQMGQEVILRCVPISNHLYFYWYRQILGQKVEFLVSFYNNEISEKSEIFDDQFSVERPDGSNFTLKIRSTKLEDSAMYFCASTGERQPQHFGDGTRLSIL.

The chain is built from TRBV19 and TRBJ2-7, with D possibly being TRBD1 (6 bases). The CDR3 is 14 amino acids. Trimming removed 5 bases from V and 5 bases from J, with 16 bases in between. CDR1 LNHDA and CDR2 SQIVND come from the germline V gene (reference sequence). The DNA for the CDR3 is TGTGCCAGTAGTCAAGTGGGGGCTGCGGACGAGCAGTACTTC. As protein: CASSQVGAADEQYF.

In this sample, this clone turned up once. The V and J genes are TRBV18 and TRBJ2-5, with D perhaps TRBD1 (5 bases). Germline V gene sequence: CDR1 KGHSH, CDR2 LQKENI. Trimming left V 8 bases short and J 4 bases short, with 17 bases between. There are 14 residues in the CDR3. The DNA of the CDR3 is TGTGCCAGCCACACAGGTTTGGGGCGAGAGACCCAGTACTTC. Translating it yields CASHTGLGRETQYF.

The chain employs TRBV5-6 and TRBJ1-5; perhaps TRBD1 as D (6 bases). There are 15 residues in the CDR3. Trimming removed 0 bases at V and 7 bases at J, with 14 bases between. Germline V lookup: CDR1 SGHDT, CDR2 YYEEEE. CDR3 nucleotide sequence: TGTGCCAGCAGCTTGGGGACGGGGGGCAGCCAGCCCCAGCATTTT. Residues: CASSLGTGGSQPQHF.

The chain recombines TRBV21-1 with TRBJ1-2. TRBV21-1 is tagged as a pseudogene. CDR3 length: 11 amino acids. The CDR3 region is CASSKSGGYTF. CDR3 in DNA: TGTGCCAGCAGCAAGTCGGGAGGCTACACCTTC.

The chain recombines TRBV27 with TRBJ2-2; D is unresolved. This CDR3 has 15 amino acids. Germline values: CDR1 MNHEY, CDR2 SMNVEV (reference sequence). V was pared by 1 base and J by 4 bases, with 10 bases between. The CDR3 sequence is CASSLLGSSTGELFF. CDR3 coding DNA: TGTGCCAGCAGTTTATTAGGGTCGAGCACCGGGGAGCTGTTTTTT.

This chain connects TRBV5-1 to TRBJ2-3, with TRBD1 matching over 8 bases. CDR1 and CDR2 from the germline V gene are SGHRS and YFSETQ. V gave up 4 bases and J gave up 2 bases; unmatched junction bases: 6. The CDR3 is 15 amino acids. The CDR3 DNA is TGCGCCAGCAGCCGTCGGGACAGGTACACAGATACGCAGTATTTT. The encoded protein is CASSRRDRYTDTQYF.

The chain uses TRBV11-2 and TRBJ2-1; possible D gene TRBD1, 5 bases. Trimming stripped 5 bases from V and 7 bases from J, with 24 bases between. Germline V CDR1 and CDR2: SGHAT, FQNNGV. This CDR3 has 17 residues. CDR3 in amino acids: CASSPRAQQEPGNEQFF. The CDR3 nucleotides are TGTGCCAGCAGCCCTCGGGCCCAACAGGAGCCTGGGAATGAGCAGTTCTTC.